This record concerns one T cell receptor beta chain sequence. Only in-frame clones appear in the TCRdb table, and some are missing; sequencing was by immunoSEQ multiplex PCR. The repertoire includes around 50,000 clones, nearly 95% of them detected once, and 0.61% sits in the top ten. The CDR3 sequence is 17 residues long. The germline V and J ends were trimmed by 1 base and 2 bases, with 15 bases remaining between them. Germline V lookup: CDR1 SGHDN, CDR2 FVKESK. This sample is drawn from a study of T cell changes during pregnancy in multiple sclerosis. The rearrangement joins TRBV14 to TRBJ2-1; possibly TRBD2 for D (5 bases). The sequencing here drew on CD4+ T cells from peripheral blood mononuclear cells, taken after pregnancy. This clonotype originated in a female donor in good health, enrolled as a control in a pregnancy study. The CDR3 loop reads CASSQGPGSLAYNEQFF. In DNA, the CDR3 is TGTGCCAGCAGCCAAGGGCCGGGATCATTGGCCTACAATGAGCAGTTCTTC.